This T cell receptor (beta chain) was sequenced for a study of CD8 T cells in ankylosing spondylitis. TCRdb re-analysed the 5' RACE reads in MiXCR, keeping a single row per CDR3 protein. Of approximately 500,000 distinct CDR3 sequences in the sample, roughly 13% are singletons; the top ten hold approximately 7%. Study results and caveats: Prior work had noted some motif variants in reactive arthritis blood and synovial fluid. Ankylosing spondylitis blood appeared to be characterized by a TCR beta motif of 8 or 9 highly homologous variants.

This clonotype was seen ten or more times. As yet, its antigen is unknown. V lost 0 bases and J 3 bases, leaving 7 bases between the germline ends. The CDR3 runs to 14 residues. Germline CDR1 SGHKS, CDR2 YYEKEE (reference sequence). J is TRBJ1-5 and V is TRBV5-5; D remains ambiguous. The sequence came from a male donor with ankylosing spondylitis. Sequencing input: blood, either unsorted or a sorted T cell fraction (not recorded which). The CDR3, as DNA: TGTGCCAGCAGCTTGGGAGAAAACAATCAGCCCCAGCATTTT. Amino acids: CASSLGENNQPQHF.